Listed below are T cell receptor beta chains from one sample, sequenced in a study of blood T cell repertoires in COVID-19. TCRdb keeps only in-frame clones here, not all; method: immunoSEQ multiplex PCR. In the table there are approximately 130,000 clones, approximately 89% of which are singletons. Sequenced: peripheral blood. These receptors were collected from a human donor in a cohort sampled during active COVID-19. CDR3s include the opening cysteine and the closing phenylalanine or tryptophan. D genes are given only for firm matches.

TRBD2,TRBV6-6,TRBJ2-1,CASSYGTSQQFF
.,TRBV28,TRBJ2-6,CASSFVAGLGGANVLTF
.,TRBV14,TRBJ2-1,CASSRGKSSYNEQFF
.,TRBV7-6,TRBJ2-2,CASKHLINTGELFF
TRBD1,TRBV7-2,TRBJ1-3,CASSGGTAHSGNTIYF
TRBD1,TRBV5-1,TRBJ2-2,CASSLRQGGTGELFF
.,TRBV7-9,TRBJ1-2,CASSLAPQALRGYTF
.,TRBV20-1,TRBJ2-1,CSASPDLNEQFF
TRBD1,TRBV6-6,TRBJ1-3,CASSSQGVGNTIYF
TRBD1,TRBV19,TRBJ1-6,CASSIQGVDSPLHF
TRBD1,TRBV6-5,TRBJ1-2,CASRRGQGPYGYTF
.,TRBV5-6,TRBJ2-6,CASSFKSGANVLTF
TRBD1,TRBV13,TRBJ1-1,CASEEGAKFPEAFF
TRBD1,TRBV28,TRBJ1-5,CASSWTQGDQPQHF
TRBD1,TRBV29-1,TRBJ1-2,CSVDDREAYGYTF
.,TRBV3-1/TRBV3-2,TRBJ1-6,CASSQGQGVNSPLHF
.,TRBV29-1,TRBJ1-2,CSVAPGQNYGYTF
TRBD1,TRBV5-1,TRBJ2-3,CASSSPGTGSYF
.,TRBV5-1,TRBJ2-7,CASSLEGGRTYEQYF
TRBD1,TRBV9,TRBJ1-1,CASSGNRGTEAFF
.,TRBV3-1/TRBV3-2,TRBJ1-3,CASSQGALSGNTIYF
.,TRBV7-2,TRBJ2-3,CASSSQPNTQYF
.,TRBV6-4,TRBJ2-1,CASSDGRGGRDEQFF
.,TRBV6-5,TRBJ2-3,CASSRDTDTQYF